This T cell receptor (beta chain) was profiled in a study of blood T cell repertoires in COVID-19 (dated by TCRdb to 2018 to 2020). Background on the whole study: Collaborator samples came from the United States, Italy and Spain and covered acute and convalescent phases of COVID-19. The prospective study material was composed of cDNA or gDNA derived from T cells, B-cell-depleted T cells, or PBMCs. The dataset comprised deeply sampled blood TCRbeta repertoires from subjects exposed to, actively infected with, or recovered from COVID-19. The repertoires were released in a freely available public database meant as a resource for research on the immune response to SARS-CoV-2. The samples were drawn from two sources: the first 160 participants of the ongoing ImmuneRACE study, and 1,000 to 1,500 subjects contributed by 6 global collaborators. The sample metadata nearly always contained a de-identified subject ID, COVID-19 status, age in years and sex. Where available, HLA class I and class II types were obtained from metadata supplied by the sample provider rather than from assay-based typing.

Notes on this clone: Its recognized antigen is unknown. Base qualities are not provided; no much larger clone lies one nucleotide away.

The CDR3 goes from the cysteine to the phenylalanine over 13 residues. The retained sequence is limited to the CDR3, 39 bases, with the frame set at the first base. V and J lose 8 bases and 0 bases, and a span of 10 bases separates them. The CDR1 and CDR2 encoded by the germline V gene are MNHEY and SVGAGI. TCRbeta CDR3 regions were amplified from genomic DNA by means of the immunoSEQ Assay, a bias-controlled multiplex PCR. The study's processing was this. Nucleated cell counts per sample were estimated from amplification of reference gene primers within the assay. To quantify the absolute abundance of each unique TCRbeta CDR3 rearrangement, sequence reads were collapsed and filtered. For each sample, productive Simpson clonality was calculated as the square root of Simpson's diversity index over productive rearrangements. TCRdb re-hosts the immuneACCESS table, in-frame sequences only. Its copies lack some clones; in the studies checked, an unresolved V gene accounts for under half of them, and the cause for the rest is not known. D and trimming come from the DNA, and the V and J calls and clone size come from that table. This sample gives approximately 77,000 clones in total; 75% to 85% of them show up just once. The ten largest clonotypes hold under 5.5% of the sample.

The research as a whole found: The amount of clinical and demographic metadata varied by source and participant and was provided uncurated.

The collaborating institutions used their own protocols to collect whole blood in K2EDTA tubes. For TCRbeta analysis, collaborators shipped samples as frozen whole blood, isolated PBMCs, or DNA extracted from either of those sample types. Here the chain combines TRBV6-5 and TRBJ1-2; the D gene is not confidently resolved. The sequencing input was peripheral blood. The receptor comes from a woman aged 70-85 years with acute or convalescent COVID-19. The DNA reads TGTGCCAGCCGGCGAGGAGCTAACTATGGCTACACCTTC. The encoded protein is CASRRGANYGYTF.